Only one count was recorded for the clone carrying this TCR beta chain. V lost 0 bases and J 0 bases, leaving 6 bases between the germline ends. This CDR3 has 16 residues. CDR1 SNHLY and CDR2 FYNNEI come from the germline V gene. The sample belongs to a study of control samples from healthy donors and cancer patients. The protocol was immunoSEQ multiplex PCR, while the TCRdb copy is restricted to in-frame clones and leaves out a portion. This table has about 270,000 clones, about 80% appearing once. The sequence derives from a woman aged 55-69 years with lung cancer. Material: PBMCs. The chain links TRBV2 to TRBJ1-6; a possible D gene is TRBD1 (6 bases). The DNA of the CDR3 is TGTGCCAGCAGTGAAGCGGACAGCTCCTATAATTCACCCCTCCACTTT. This sequence encodes CASSEADSSYNSPLHF.